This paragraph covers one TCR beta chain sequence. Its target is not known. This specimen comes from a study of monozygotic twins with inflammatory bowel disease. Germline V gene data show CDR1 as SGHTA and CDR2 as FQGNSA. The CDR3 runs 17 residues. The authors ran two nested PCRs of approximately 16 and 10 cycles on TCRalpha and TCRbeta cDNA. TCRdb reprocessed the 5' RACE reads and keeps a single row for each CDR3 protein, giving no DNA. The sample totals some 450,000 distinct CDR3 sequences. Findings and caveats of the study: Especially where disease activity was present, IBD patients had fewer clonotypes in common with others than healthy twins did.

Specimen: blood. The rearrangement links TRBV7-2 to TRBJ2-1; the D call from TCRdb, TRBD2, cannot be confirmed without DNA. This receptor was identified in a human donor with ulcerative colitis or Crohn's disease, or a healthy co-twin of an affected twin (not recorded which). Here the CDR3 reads CASSFTYSGGSYNEQFF.